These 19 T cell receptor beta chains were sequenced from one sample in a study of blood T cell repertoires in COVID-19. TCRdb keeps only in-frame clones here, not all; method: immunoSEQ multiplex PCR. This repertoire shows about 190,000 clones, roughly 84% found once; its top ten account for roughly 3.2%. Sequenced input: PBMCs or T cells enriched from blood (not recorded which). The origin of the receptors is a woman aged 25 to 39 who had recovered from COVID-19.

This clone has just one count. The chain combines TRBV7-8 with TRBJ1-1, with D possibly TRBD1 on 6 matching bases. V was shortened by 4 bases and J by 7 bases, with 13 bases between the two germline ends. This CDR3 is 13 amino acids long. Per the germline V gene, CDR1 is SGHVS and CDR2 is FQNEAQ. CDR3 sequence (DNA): TGTGCCAGCAGCTCCCGGACAGTTTTTGAAGCTTTCTTT. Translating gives CASSSRTVFEAFF.

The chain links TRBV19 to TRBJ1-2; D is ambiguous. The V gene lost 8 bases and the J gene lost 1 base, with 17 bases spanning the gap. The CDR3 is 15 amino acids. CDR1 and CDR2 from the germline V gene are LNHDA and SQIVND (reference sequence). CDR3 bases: TGTGCCAGTGAGAGTAGTCGGAGCGTTAACTATGGCTACACCTTC. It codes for CASESSRSVNYGYTF.

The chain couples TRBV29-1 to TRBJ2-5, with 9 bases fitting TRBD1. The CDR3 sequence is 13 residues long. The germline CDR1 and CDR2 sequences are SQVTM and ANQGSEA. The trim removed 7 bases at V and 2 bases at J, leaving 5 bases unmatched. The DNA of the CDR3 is TGCAGCGCCGGGGACAGGGTACAAGAGACCCAGTACTTC. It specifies CSAGDRVQETQYF.

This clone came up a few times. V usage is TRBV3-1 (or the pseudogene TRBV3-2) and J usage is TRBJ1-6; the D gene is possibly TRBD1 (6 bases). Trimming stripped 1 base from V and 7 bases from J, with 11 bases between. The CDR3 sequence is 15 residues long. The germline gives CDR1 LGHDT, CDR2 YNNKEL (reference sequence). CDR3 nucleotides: TGTGCCAGCAGCCAAGTGGACAGTTCAAATTCACCCCTCCACTTT. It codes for CASSQVDSSNSPLHF.

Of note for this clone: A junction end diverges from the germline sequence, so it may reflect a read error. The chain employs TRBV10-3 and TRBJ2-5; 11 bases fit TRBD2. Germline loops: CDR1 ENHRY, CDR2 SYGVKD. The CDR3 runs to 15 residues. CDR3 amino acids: CAISEGGTSGSLRDF. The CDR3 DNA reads TGTGCCATCAGTGAGGGGGGGACTAGCGGTTCCCTCAGAGACTTC.

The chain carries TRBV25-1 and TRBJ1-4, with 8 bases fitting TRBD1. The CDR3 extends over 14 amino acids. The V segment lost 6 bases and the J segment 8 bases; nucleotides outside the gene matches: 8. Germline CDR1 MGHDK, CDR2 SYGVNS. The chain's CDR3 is CASSFRQGYEKLFF. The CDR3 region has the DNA TGTGCCAGCAGCTTCCGACAGGGGTACGAAAAACTGTTTTTT.

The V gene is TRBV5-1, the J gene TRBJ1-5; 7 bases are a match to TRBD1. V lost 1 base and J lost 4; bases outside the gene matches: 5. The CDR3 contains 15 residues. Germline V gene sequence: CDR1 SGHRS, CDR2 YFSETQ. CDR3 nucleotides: TGCGCCAGCAGCTTGTCAGGGGGTGGTAATCAGCCCCAGCATTTT. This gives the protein CASSLSGGGNQPQHF.

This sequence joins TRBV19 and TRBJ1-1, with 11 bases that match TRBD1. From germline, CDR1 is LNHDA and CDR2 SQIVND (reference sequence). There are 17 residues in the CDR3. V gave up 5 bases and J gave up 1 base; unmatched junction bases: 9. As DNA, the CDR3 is TGTGCCAGTAGTGTAGGGACAGGGGGTCCCCCGAACACTGAAGCTTTCTTT. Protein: CASSVGTGGPPNTEAFF.

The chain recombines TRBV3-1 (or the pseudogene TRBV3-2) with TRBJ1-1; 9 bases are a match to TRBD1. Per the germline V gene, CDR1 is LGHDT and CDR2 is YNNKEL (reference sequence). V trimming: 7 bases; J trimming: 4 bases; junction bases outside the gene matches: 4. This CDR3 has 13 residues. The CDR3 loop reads CASTRQGGTEAFF. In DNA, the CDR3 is TGTGCCAGCACCCGACAGGGGGGCACTGAAGCTTTCTTT.

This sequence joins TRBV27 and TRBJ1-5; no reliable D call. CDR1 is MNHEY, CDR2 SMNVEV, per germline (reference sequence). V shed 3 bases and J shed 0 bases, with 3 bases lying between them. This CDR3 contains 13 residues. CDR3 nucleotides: TGTGCCAGCAGTTTCTATAGCAATCAGCCCCAGCATTTT. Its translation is CASSFYSNQPQHF.

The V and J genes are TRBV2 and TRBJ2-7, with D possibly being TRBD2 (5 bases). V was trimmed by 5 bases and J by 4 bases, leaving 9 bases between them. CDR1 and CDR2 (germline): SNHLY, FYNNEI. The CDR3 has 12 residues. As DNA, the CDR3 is TGTGCCAGCAGTCCCCGGGGATACGAGCAGTACGTC. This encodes CASSPRGYEQYV.

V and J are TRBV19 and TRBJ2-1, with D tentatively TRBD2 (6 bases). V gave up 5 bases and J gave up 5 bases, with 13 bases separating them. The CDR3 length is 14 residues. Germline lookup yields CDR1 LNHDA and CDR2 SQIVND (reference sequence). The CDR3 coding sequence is TGTGCCAGTAGTCCCCGGACTAAACACAATGAGCAGTTCTTC. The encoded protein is CASSPRTKHNEQFF.

The CDR3 loop reads CASSPGPQGGIETQYF. Written as DNA, the CDR3 is TGCGCCAGCAGCCCCGGACCTCAAGGGGGTATAGAGACCCAGTACTTC. The chain couples TRBV5-1 to TRBJ2-5; tentatively, D is TRBD1 (6 bases). Per germline, CDR1 SGHRS and CDR2 YFSETQ. V was pared by 4 bases and J by 4 bases, with 20 bases between. The CDR3 covers 16 residues.

CDR3 amino acids: CASSWTSGKEQYF. The CDR3 DNA reads TGTGCCAGCAGTTGGACTAGCGGGAAGGAGCAGTACTTC. The V gene is TRBV25-1, the J gene TRBJ2-7, with 12 bases lining up with TRBD2. V shed 5 bases and J 7 bases; nucleotides not matched to a gene: 3. CDR3 size: 13 residues. CDR1 and CDR2 (germline): MGHDK, SYGVNS.

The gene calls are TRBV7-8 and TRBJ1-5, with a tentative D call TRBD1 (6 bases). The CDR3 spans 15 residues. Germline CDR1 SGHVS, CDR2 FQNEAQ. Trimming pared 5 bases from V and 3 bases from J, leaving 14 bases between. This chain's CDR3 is CASSLQGGNNQPQHF. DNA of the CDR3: TGTGCCAGCAGCCTCCAAGGGGGAAACAATCAGCCCCAGCATTTT.

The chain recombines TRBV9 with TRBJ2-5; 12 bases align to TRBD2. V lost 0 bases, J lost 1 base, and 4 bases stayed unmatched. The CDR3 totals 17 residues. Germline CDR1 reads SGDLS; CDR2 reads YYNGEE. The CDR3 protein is CASSVDPSGGAQETQYF. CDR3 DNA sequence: TGTGCCAGCAGCGTAGACCCTAGCGGGGGGGCCCAAGAGACCCAGTACTTC.

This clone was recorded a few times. CDR3 in DNA: TGTGCCAGCAGCTTCCCCCCCGGGTCGGATACGCAGTATTTT. This codes for CASSFPPGSDTQYF. This rearrangement joins TRBV7-3 to TRBJ2-3; D is uncertain. From germline, CDR1 is SGHTA and CDR2 FQGTGA. The length of the CDR3 is 14 residues. The V end lost 3 bases, the J end lost 6 bases, and 13 bases lay between the germline ends. The variable domain in full, completed from reference TRBV7-3 and TRBJ2-3, reads GAGVSQTPSNKVTEKGKYVELRCDPISGHTALYWYRQSLGQGPEFLIYFQGTGAADDSGLPNDRFFAVRPEGSVSTLKIQRTERGDSAVYLCASSFPPGSDTQYFGPGTRLTVL.

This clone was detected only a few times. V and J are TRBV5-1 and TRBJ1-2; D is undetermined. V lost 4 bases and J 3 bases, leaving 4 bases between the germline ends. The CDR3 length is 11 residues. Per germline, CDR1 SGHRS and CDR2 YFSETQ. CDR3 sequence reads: CASSADYGYTF. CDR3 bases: TGCGCCAGCAGCGCGGACTATGGCTACACCTTC.

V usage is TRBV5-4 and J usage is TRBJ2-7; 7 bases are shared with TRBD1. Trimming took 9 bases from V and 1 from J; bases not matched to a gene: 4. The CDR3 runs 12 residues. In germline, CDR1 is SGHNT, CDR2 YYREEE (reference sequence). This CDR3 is CATQGVSYEQYF. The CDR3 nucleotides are TGTGCCACCCAGGGGGTTTCCTACGAGCAGTACTTC. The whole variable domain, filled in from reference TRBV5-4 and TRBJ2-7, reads ETGVTQSPTHLIKTRGQQVTLRCSSQSGHNTVSWYQQALGQGPQFIFQYYREEENGRGNFPPRFSGLQFPNYSSELNVNALELDDSALYLCATQGVSYEQYFGPGTRLTVT.